The clone carrying this T cell receptor (beta chain) was counted a few times. TCRdb redid the calling of the 5' RACE reads with MiXCR, one entry per CDR3 protein. The data contain more than 350,000 distinct CDR3 sequences, approximately 15% of them singletons. The CDR3 is made up of 14 amino acids. V was trimmed by 8 bases and J by 0 bases, leaving 13 bases between them. Germline loops: CDR1 SEHNR, CDR2 FQNEAQ (reference sequence). This sample stems from a study of T-cell memory formation after mild COVID-19. Specimen: PBMCs or a T cell subset sorted from them (not recorded which). The rearrangement joins TRBV7-9 to TRBJ1-2; no firm D call. This TCR derives from a man between 18 and 35 years old who had mild COVID-19 (a few samples of this study predate the infection). Cell type and time point are not known. CDR3 in DNA: TGTGCCAGCCGCGGGGAATCCCCTAACTATGGCTACACCTTC. This encodes CASRGESPNYGYTF.